Below are 14 T cell receptor beta chains sequenced from a single sample in a study of cytomegalovirus exposure and HLA in healthy donors. The PCR used 60 Vbeta and 13 Jbeta primers. The protocol was immunoSEQ multiplex PCR, while the TCRdb copy is restricted to in-frame clones and leaves out a portion. In the table there are roughly 220,000 clones, approximately 85% of which are singletons. The sample consisted of PBMCs. The receptors derive from a woman between 40 and 50 years old in good health and CMV-seronegative.

J is TRBJ2-5 and V is TRBV10-3; 15 positions agree with TRBD2. The CDR3 is 16 amino acids. Losses at the gene ends were 2 bases for V and 5 bases for J; bases not matched to a gene: 3. Germline V gene lookup returns CDR1 ENHRY and CDR2 SYGVKD. CDR3 protein: CAISEGLAGGHETQYF. As DNA, the CDR3 is TGTGCCATCAGTGAGGGACTAGCGGGAGGGCACGAGACCCAGTACTTC.

The rearrangement uses TRBV10-3 and TRBJ1-5, with 7 bases lining up with TRBD1. Per the germline V gene, CDR1 is ENHRY and CDR2 is SYGVKD. The CDR3 extends over 16 amino acids. After removal of 8 bases from V and 1 base from J, the junction contained 11 bases not matched to a gene. CDR3 in DNA: TGTGCCATCGGTGGGAAGACAGGGTCAAGCAATCAGCCCCAGCATTTT. It specifies CAIGGKTGSSNQPQHF.

Concerning this clone itself: The junction departs from the called germline gene at one end, perhaps through a read error. CDR3 in DNA: TGTGCCAGCAGCCTAGCGGGAGCTGGCACAGATACGCAGTATTTT. Amino acids: CASSLAGAGTDTQYF. The rearrangement joins TRBV7-6 to TRBJ2-3; 10 positions agree with TRBD2. Germline V lookup: CDR1 SGHVS, CDR2 FNYEAQ. The CDR3 extends over 15 amino acids.

This clone has a handful of counts. The rearrangement joins TRBV2 to TRBJ2-1; the match to TRBD1 covers 8 bases. Germline loops: CDR1 SNHLY, CDR2 FYNNEI. V shed 8 bases and J 3 bases; nucleotides not matched to a gene: 6. CDR3 length: 14 residues. Here the CDR3 reads CASVPDRVYNEQFF. DNA for the CDR3: TGTGCCAGCGTCCCGGACAGGGTCTACAATGAGCAGTTCTTC.

V is TRBV7-8 and J is TRBJ1-1; D is uncertain. V was cut by 5 bases and J by 2 bases, with 12 bases left in between. Germline loops: CDR1 SGHVS, CDR2 FQNEAQ. The CDR3 consists of 14 residues. CDR3 region: CASSLRNSNTEAFF. The CDR3 DNA is TGTGCCAGCAGCCTACGGAACAGTAACACTGAAGCTTTCTTT.

The chain employs TRBV18 and TRBJ1-1, with D unclear. Germline V gene data show CDR1 as KGHSH and CDR2 as LQKENI. Trimming took 4 bases from V and 0 from J, leaving 9 bases between them. The CDR3 consists of 14 residues. The CDR3 bases are TGTGCCAGCTCACGCCTGCAGATGAACACTGAAGCTTTCTTT. It codes for CASSRLQMNTEAFF.

This chain links TRBV2 with TRBJ2-2; unclear D gene. Trimming pared 7 bases from V and 4 bases from J, leaving 19 bases between. This CDR3 region has 16 residues. CDR1 and CDR2 (germline): SNHLY, FYNNEI. The DNA for the CDR3 is TGTGCCAGCACTCAAACCAGGTCCGGCAGCACCGGGGAGCTGTTTTTT. Amino acids: CASTQTRSGSTGELFF.

As DNA, the CDR3 is TGCGCCAGCAGCACGACTAGCGGGAGGGCAGGAGAGACCCAGTACTTC. This gives the protein CASSTTSGRAGETQYF. V and J are TRBV5-1 and TRBJ2-5; 14 bases align to TRBD2. This CDR3 comprises 16 residues. V was clipped by 4 bases and J by 4 bases; unmatched bases: 6. Per the germline V gene, CDR1 is SGHRS and CDR2 is YFSETQ.

J is TRBJ2-2 and V is TRBV1; the D segment call TRBD2 is taken from the table without a DNA check. TRBV1 is labeled a pseudogene. This CDR3 comprises 19 residues. The CDR3 reads CTSSQGCGRTSGRTGELFF. CDR3 sequence (DNA): TGCACCAGCAGCCAAGGGTGTGGGAGGACTAGCGGGCGTACCGGGGAGCTGTTTTTT.

Remarks on this clone: Other DNA sequences in this sample translate to the same CDR3. The CDR3 DNA reads as TGTGCCAGCAGTTTATCCCGCTCCTACGAGCAGTACTTC. Translating gives CASSLSRSYEQYF. The chain is built from TRBV27 and TRBJ2-7, with no clear D. CDR1 is MNHEY, CDR2 SMNVEV, per germline (reference sequence). This CDR3 comprises 13 residues. The V end lost 0 bases, the J end lost 0 bases, and 3 bases lay between the germline ends.

The chain employs TRBV28 and TRBJ1-1; no definite D call. V was clipped by 5 bases and J by 2 bases, with 9 bases between them. Germline values: CDR1 MDHEN, CDR2 SYDVKM. This CDR3 has 13 residues. In DNA form, the CDR3 reads TGTGCCAGCAGTCTCCAGATTAACACTGAAGCTTTCTTT. Protein product: CASSLQINTEAFF.

In its sample, this clone was seen once. This rearrangement joins TRBV18 to TRBJ2-5; possibly TRBD2 for D (6 bases). The V and J ends lost 4 bases and 1 base respectively, with 13 bases between them. Germline V gives CDR1 KGHSH, CDR2 LQKENI. The length of the CDR3 is 15 residues. CDR3 in DNA: TGTGCCAGCTCACTTTACCCCGGGGGCCAAGAGACCCAGTACTTC. It specifies CASSLYPGGQETQYF.

The chain employs TRBV18 and TRBJ1-1, with D possibly being TRBD1 (5 bases). The CDR3 length is 14 residues. The V end lost 3 bases, the J end lost 6 bases, and 14 bases lay between the germline ends. Germline assignment: CDR1 KGHSH and CDR2 LQKENI. The CDR3 is CASSPWGGDAEAFF. CDR3 DNA: TGTGCCAGCTCACCTTGGGGGGGGGACGCTGAAGCTTTCTTT.

V usage is TRBV30 and J usage is TRBJ2-7; the match to TRBD2 covers 7 bases. The CDR3 runs 13 residues. Germline trimming cut 3 bases from V and 4 bases from J; bases unmatched to any gene: 6. In germline, CDR1 is GTSNPN, CDR2 SVGIG (reference sequence). The CDR3 nucleotides read TGTGCCTGGAGACTCCGGGGGGAATACGAGCAGTACTTC. Translation: CAWRLRGEYEQYF.